The rows below give T cell receptor beta chains drawn from one sample of a study of T cell responses to AZD1222 COVID-19 vaccine. The protocol was immunoSEQ multiplex PCR, while the TCRdb copy is restricted to in-frame clones and leaves out a portion. This sample has roughly 130,000 clones; about nine tenths occur once, and the top ten carry 1% to 1.3%. Material: peripheral blood, obtained 28 days after the second AZD1222 dose. The receptors come from an adult who received the AZD1222 COVID-19 vaccine. CDR3s include the opening cysteine and the closing phenylalanine or tryptophan. Each record gives: D gene, J gene, V gene, CDR3 protein. D genes are given only for firm matches.

TRBD1 | TRBJ1-2 | TRBV9 | CASKAGTGDGYTF
. | TRBJ1-6 | TRBV7-9 | CASSRGRENSPLHF
. | TRBJ2-3 | TRBV14 | CASSQAVTSTDTQYF
. | TRBJ2-1 | TRBV9 | CASSSFNEQFF
. | TRBJ2-7 | TRBV6-2/TRBV6-3 | CASSYSLTGGRRGYEQYF
TRBD1 | TRBJ1-5 | TRBV7-9 | CASRAPGGGQPQHF
. | TRBJ2-1 | TRBV27 | CASKQSYNEQFF
. | TRBJ1-4 | TRBV7-2 | CASSLSRGGNEKLFF
. | TRBJ1-1 | TRBV10-3 | CATQTGLNTEAFF
. | TRBJ1-1 | TRBV28 | CASSPPENTEAFF
. | TRBJ2-5 | TRBV10-3 | CAISESGWQETQYF
. | TRBJ1-6 | TRBV29-1 | CSVEEQPNSPLHF
. | TRBJ1-5 | TRBV25-1 | CASRRGNQPQHF
. | TRBJ1-5 | TRBV15 | CATSRDLWARVRDQPQHF
. | TRBJ1-1 | TRBV24-1 | CATSDLPRLNTEAFF
. | TRBJ1-4 | TRBV4-3 | CASSQDRGTTGKLFF
. | TRBJ2-7 | TRBV7-8 | CASSFDRGREQYF
TRBD2 | TRBJ2-6 | TRBV27 | CASSTLSGGASGANVLTF
TRBD1 | TRBJ2-2 | TRBV11-3 | CASCPGQGDTGELFF
TRBD2 | TRBJ2-1 | TRBV6-1 | CASSETLAGGRGYNEQFF
TRBD2 | TRBJ2-2 | TRBV9 | CASSVGGGNTGELFF
. | TRBJ2-7 | TRBV7-3 | CASSLTSGGRGYEQYF
. | TRBJ2-5 | TRBV9 | CASSVNIMETQYF
. | TRBJ1-1 | TRBV15 | CATSRDKNGGTEAFF
. | TRBJ2-7 | TRBV4-3 | CASSQESYGRSYEQYF
. | TRBJ2-6 | TRBV7-9 | CASSLWIGANVLTF
TRBD2 | TRBJ2-2 | TRBV7-2 | CASSFKRGLTGELFF
TRBD1 | TRBJ1-5 | TRBV27 | CASSASTGASNQPQHF
. | TRBJ2-7 | TRBV12-3/TRBV12-4 | CASGNRGGYEQYF
. | TRBJ2-1 | TRBV13 | CASSTGLASYNEQFF
TRBD2 | TRBJ2-5 | TRBV6-6 | CASIASGAKETQYF
. | TRBJ1-2 | TRBV5-6 | CASSITGTASGYTF
TRBD2 | TRBJ2-3 | TRBV3-1/TRBV3-2 | CASSHGAGVTDTQYF
. | TRBJ2-2 | TRBV7-9 | CASSQRGGELFF
TRBD2 | TRBJ2-3 | TRBV5-1 | CASSFTTSGGSTDTQYF
TRBD1 | TRBJ1-1 | TRBV2 | CASRTPATGSFF
. | TRBJ2-5 | TRBV7-2 | CASRWGGGQETQYF
TRBD1 | TRBJ1-2 | TRBV5-1 | CASRDGTGALNYGYTF
. | TRBJ1-1 | TRBV7-9 | CASSLTVNTEAFF
. | TRBJ1-2 | TRBV20-1 | CSAPSNGYTF
TRBD1 | TRBJ2-7 | TRBV5-5 | CASSRRDLGTGGVDEQYF
. | TRBJ2-5 | TRBV24-1 | CATSDPKRQAQETQYF
. | TRBJ2-5 | TRBV5-6 | CASSSAGGAETQYF
TRBD2 | TRBJ2-1 | TRBV19 | CASSTSSGDGEQFF
TRBD1 | TRBJ1-2 | TRBV4-3 | CASSQAPGQSQYGYTF
. | TRBJ1-5 | TRBV7-2 | CASSSSRNQPQHF
TRBD1 | TRBJ1-4 | TRBV6-4 | CASSGQGVVGEKLFF
. | TRBJ1-2 | TRBV12-5 | CASGLGPSLAHGYTF
. | TRBJ1-1 | TRBV14 | CASSQDPGAGTEAFF
. | TRBJ2-7 | TRBV28 | CASSLGGLYEQYF
TRBD2 | TRBJ2-3 | TRBV6-1 | CASSEPAGGDTQYF
TRBD1 | TRBJ1-2 | TRBV4-3 | CASSPQTGNVDGYTF
. | TRBJ2-1 | TRBV5-1 | CASSLEAASYNEQFF
. | TRBJ1-3 | TRBV5-6 | CASGMGPNSGNTIYF
. | TRBJ1-2 | TRBV28 | CASSLPTDQTDGYTF
TRBD1 | TRBJ1-4 | TRBV15 | CATSRPDRAINEKLFF
. | TRBJ1-1 | TRBV6-5 | CASSYLVRGLGTEAFF